The clone carrying this T cell receptor beta chain appeared many times. Its cognate antigen is unknown. Preparing the TCRbeta library involved the use of unique molecular identifiers. MiXCR, run by TCRdb on the PCR reads, gives a single entry per CDR3 protein. The sample contains about 98,000 distinct CDR3 sequences, about 6% of which appear only once. This record belongs to a study of T-cell reconstitution after alpha-beta-depleted transplantation in children. Study conclusions and caveats: Expanded clones from the graft, numbering several hundred, reportedly supplied alpha-beta T cells about two months after transplant. Newly produced T cells mostly accounted for T-cell counts and diversity one year post-transplant.

Germline-derived CDR1 and CDR2 are SGHAT and FQNNGV. The CDR3 runs to 15 residues. Trimming took 3 bases from V and 1 from J; bases not matched to a gene: 3. This specimen was PBMCs, mostly from graft donor cells, taken 60 days after TCRalphabeta/CD19-depleted stem cell transplant. The gene calls are TRBV11-2 and TRBJ2-3; TRBD2 matches at 8 bases. The receptor comes from a female patient aged 2-10 years who had a stem cell transplant for Fanconi anemia, so the T cells may come from the graft donor. CDR3 amino acids: CASSFQAGGTDTQYF. The CDR3 DNA is TGTGCCAGCAGCTTTCAAGCGGGAGGCACAGATACGCAGTATTTT.